Below, 7 T cell receptor beta chains from the same sample are listed, as sequenced in a study of T-cell memory formation after mild COVID-19. TCRdb independently ran MiXCR on the 5' RACE reads; one entry per CDR3 protein. The data contain some 40,000 distinct CDR3 sequences, about 6.7% of them singletons. Specimen: PBMCs or a T cell subset sorted from them (not recorded which). The receptors shown here come from an adult who had mild COVID-19 (a few samples of this study predate the infection). Cell type and time point are not known.

This chain joins TRBV30 and TRBJ2-2; a weak D match, TRBD1 (5 bases). There are 18 residues in the CDR3. Between the trimmed V and J ends, which lost 3 bases and 3 bases, there was a span of 23 bases. CDR1 GTSNPN and CDR2 SVGIG come from the germline V gene (reference sequence). CDR3 loop: CAWRTRVYQIWDTGELFF. In DNA, the CDR3 is TGTGCCTGGAGAACCAGGGTCTATCAAATCTGGGACACCGGGGAGCTGTTTTTT. The variable domain in full, with the rest retrieved from reference TRBV30 and TRBJ2-2, is SQTIHQWPATLVQPVGSPLSLECTVEGTSNPNLYWYRQAAGRGLQLLFYSVGIGQISSEVPQNLSASRPQDRQFILSSKKLLLSDSGFYLCAWRTRVYQIWDTGELFFGEGSRLTVL.

J is TRBJ1-2 and V is TRBV7-9; perhaps TRBD1 as D (5 bases). This CDR3 comprises 12 residues. V dropped 1 base and J dropped 12 bases, with 12 bases sitting between them. Germline CDR1 reads SEHNR; CDR2 reads FQNEAQ (reference sequence). As DNA, the CDR3 is TGTGCCAGCAGCTTAGTCGTCAGGGATGACACCTTC. Protein: CASSLVVRDDTF. The complete variable domain, with remaining parts taken from reference TRBV7-9 and TRBJ1-2, reads DTGVSQNPRHKITKRGQNVTFRCDPISEHNRLYWYRQTLGQGPEFLTYFQNEAQLEKSRLLSDRFSAERPKGSFSTLEIQRTEQGDSAMYLCASSLVVRDDTFGSGTRLTVV.

The table lists this clonotype with many counts. The chain joins TRBV7-3 to TRBJ2-3; D might be TRBD2 (6 bases). This CDR3 is built from 17 residues. V lost 2 bases and J lost 0, with 15 bases in between. CDR1 SGHTA and CDR2 FQGTGA come from the germline V gene. CDR3 in amino acids: CASSLGSAGPSTDTQYF. The CDR3, as DNA: TGTGCCAGCAGCTTAGGATCCGCGGGACCCAGCACAGATACGCAGTATTTT. The variable domain in full, completed from reference TRBV7-3 and TRBJ2-3, reads GAGVSQTPSNKVTEKGKYVELRCDPISGHTALYWYRQSLGQGPEFLIYFQGTGAADDSGLPNDRFFAVRPEGSVSTLKIQRTERGDSAVYLCASSLGSAGPSTDTQYFGPGTRLTVL.

The V and J genes are TRBV20-1 and TRBJ2-1; 15 positions agree with TRBD2. CDR1 is DFQATT and CDR2 is SNEGSKA in the germline V gene (reference sequence). V lost 6 bases to trimming and J lost 6 bases; unmatched junction nucleotides: 15. The CDR3 totals 18 residues. The CDR3, as DNA: TGCAGTGCACGCCTGACAGGACTAGCGGGAGGGGCGATCAATGAGCAGTTCTTC. It translates to CSARLTGLAGGAINEQFF.

This clonotype has just a few counts. The gene calls are TRBV6-2 or TRBV6-3 and TRBJ2-5; D assignment may be TRBD1 or TRBD2 (5 bases each). In germline, CDR1 is MNHEY, CDR2 SVGEGT. Between the trimmed V and J ends, which lost 4 bases and 6 bases, there was a span of 24 bases. The CDR3 length is 17 residues. This CDR3 is CASSSEPRDLSAKTQYF. In DNA, the CDR3 is TGTGCCAGCAGTTCAGAGCCCCGGGACCTCTCTGCGAAGACCCAGTACTTC.

The sample holds a few counts of this clonotype. The chain recombines TRBV20-1 with TRBJ1-6; no clear D. V was shortened by 2 bases and J by 8 bases, with 10 bases between the two germline ends. CDR1 and CDR2 (germline): DFQATT, SNEGSKA (reference sequence). The CDR3 consists of 13 residues. CDR3 loop: CSARNTVYSPLHF. The CDR3, as DNA: TGCAGTGCTAGAAACACCGTCTATTCACCCCTCCACTTT.

This clonotype was seen a few times. The genes are TRBV7-3 and TRBJ2-5, with D hard to call. Trimming removed 1 base from V and 2 bases from J, with 8 bases in between. The CDR3 loop spans 14 amino acids. CDR1 and CDR2 (germline): SGHTA, FQGTGA. The CDR3 sequence is CASSLNGQQETQYF. CDR3 sequence (DNA): TGTGCCAGCAGCTTAAATGGGCAGCAAGAGACCCAGTACTTC.